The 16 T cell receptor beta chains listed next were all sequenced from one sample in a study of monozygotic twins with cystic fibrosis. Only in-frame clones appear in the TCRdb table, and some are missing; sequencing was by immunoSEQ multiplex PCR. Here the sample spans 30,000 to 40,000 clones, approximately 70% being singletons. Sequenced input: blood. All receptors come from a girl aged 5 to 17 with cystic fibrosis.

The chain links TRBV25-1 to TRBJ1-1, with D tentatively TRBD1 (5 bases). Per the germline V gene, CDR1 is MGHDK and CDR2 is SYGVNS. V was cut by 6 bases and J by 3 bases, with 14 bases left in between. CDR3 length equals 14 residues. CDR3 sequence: CASRARGTYTEAFF. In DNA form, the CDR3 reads TGTGCCAGCAGAGCACGAGGGACTTACACTGAAGCTTTCTTT.

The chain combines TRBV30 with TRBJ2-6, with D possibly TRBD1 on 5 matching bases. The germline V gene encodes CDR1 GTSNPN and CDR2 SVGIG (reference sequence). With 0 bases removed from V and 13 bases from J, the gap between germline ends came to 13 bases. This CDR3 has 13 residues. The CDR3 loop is CAWSVGAPMVLTF. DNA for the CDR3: TGTGCCTGGAGTGTAGGGGCCCCAATGGTCCTGACTTTC.

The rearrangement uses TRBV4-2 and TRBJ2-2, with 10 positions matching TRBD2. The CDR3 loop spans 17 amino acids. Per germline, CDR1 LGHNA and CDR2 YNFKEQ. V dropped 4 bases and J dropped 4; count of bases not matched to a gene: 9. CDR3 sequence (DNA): TGTGCCAGCAGCCTATCTCGAGCGGGAGGGCCCACCGGGGAGCTGTTTTTT. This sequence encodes CASSLSRAGGPTGELFF.

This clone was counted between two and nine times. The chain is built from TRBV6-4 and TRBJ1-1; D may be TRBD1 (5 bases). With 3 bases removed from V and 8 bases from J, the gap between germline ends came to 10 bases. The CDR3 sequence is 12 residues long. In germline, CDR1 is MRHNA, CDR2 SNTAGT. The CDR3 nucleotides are TGTGCCAGCAGTGATTTGGGGGGAGAAGCTTTCTTT. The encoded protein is CASSDLGGEAFF.

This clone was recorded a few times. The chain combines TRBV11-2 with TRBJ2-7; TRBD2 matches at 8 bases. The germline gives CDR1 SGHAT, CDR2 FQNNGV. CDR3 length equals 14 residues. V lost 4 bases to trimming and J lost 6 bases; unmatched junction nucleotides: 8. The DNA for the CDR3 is TGTGCCAGCAGCTCTCCGGGACTAGTCGCCGAGCAGTACGTC. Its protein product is CASSSPGLVAEQYV.

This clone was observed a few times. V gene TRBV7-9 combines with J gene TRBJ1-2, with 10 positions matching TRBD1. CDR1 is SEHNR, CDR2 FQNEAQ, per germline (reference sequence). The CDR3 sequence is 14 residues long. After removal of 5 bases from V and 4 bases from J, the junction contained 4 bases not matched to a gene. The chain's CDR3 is CASSLGTGAYGYTF. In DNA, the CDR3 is TGTGCCAGCAGCCTCGGGACAGGGGCCTATGGCTACACCTTC.

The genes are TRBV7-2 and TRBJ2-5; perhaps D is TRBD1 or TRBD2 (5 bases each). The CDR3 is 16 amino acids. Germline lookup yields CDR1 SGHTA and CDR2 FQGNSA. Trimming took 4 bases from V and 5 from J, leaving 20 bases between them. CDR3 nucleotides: TGTGCCAGCAGCTCCCCATATCGAGGGGCAGGGGAGACCCAGTACTTC. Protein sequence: CASSSPYRGAGETQYF.

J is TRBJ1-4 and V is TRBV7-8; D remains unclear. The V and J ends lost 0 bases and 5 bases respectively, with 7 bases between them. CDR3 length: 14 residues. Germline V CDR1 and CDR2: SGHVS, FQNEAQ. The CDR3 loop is CASSLASGNEKLFF. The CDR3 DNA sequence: TGTGCCAGCAGCTTAGCGTCAGGAAATGAAAAACTGTTTTTT.

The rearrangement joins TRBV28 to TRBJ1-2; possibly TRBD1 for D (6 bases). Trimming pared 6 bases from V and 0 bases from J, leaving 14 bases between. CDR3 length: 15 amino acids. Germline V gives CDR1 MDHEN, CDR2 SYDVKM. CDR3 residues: CASSQQTGPNYGYTF. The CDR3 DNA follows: TGTGCCAGCAGCCAACAGACAGGACCTAACTATGGCTACACCTTC.

The CDR3 region is CASSLGPASGSTDTQYF. The CDR3, as DNA: TGTGCCAGCAGCTTGGGCCCCGCTAGCGGTAGCACAGATACGCAGTATTTT. V usage is TRBV5-4 and J usage is TRBJ2-3, with 7 bases that match TRBD2. V was pared by 0 bases and J by 0 bases, with 7 bases of the junction left unmatched. The CDR3 is 17 amino acids. Germline loops: CDR1 SGHNT, CDR2 YYREEE (reference sequence). The variable domain in full, completed from reference TRBV5-4 and TRBJ2-3, reads ETGVTQSPTHLIKTRGQQVTLRCSSQSGHNTVSWYQQALGQGPQFIFQYYREEENGRGNFPPRFSGLQFPNYSSELNVNALELDDSALYLCASSLGPASGSTDTQYFGPGTRLTVL.

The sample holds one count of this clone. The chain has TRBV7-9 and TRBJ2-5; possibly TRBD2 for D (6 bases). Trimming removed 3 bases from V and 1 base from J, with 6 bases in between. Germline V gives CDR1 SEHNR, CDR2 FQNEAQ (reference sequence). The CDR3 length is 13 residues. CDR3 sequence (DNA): TGTGCCAGCAGCTTCGGGGGCCAAGAGACCCAGTACTTC. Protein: CASSFGGQETQYF.

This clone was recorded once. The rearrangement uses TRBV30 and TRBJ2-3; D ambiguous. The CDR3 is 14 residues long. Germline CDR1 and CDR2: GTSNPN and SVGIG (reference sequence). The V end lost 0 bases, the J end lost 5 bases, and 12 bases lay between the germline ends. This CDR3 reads CAWSVAFGIDTQYF. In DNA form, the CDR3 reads TGTGCCTGGAGTGTAGCTTTTGGAATAGATACGCAGTATTTT.

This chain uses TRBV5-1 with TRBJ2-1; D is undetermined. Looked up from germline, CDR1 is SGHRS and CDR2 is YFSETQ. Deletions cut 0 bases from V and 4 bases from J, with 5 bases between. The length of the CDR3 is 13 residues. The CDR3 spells CASSLGPYNEQFF. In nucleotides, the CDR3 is TGCGCCAGCAGCTTGGGACCGTACAATGAGCAGTTCTTC.

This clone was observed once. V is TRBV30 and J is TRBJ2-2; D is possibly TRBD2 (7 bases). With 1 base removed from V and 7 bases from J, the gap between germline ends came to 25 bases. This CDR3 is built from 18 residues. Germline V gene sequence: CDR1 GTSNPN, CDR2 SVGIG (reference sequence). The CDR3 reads CAWSGGGEVLGPIGELFF. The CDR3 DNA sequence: TGTGCCTGGAGTGGGGGGGGCGAAGTCCTGGGTCCTATCGGGGAGCTGTTTTTT. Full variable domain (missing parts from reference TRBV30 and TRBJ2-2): SQTIHQWPATLVQPVGSPLSLECTVEGTSNPNLYWYRQAAGRGLQLLFYSVGIGQISSEVPQNLSASRPQDRQFILSSKKLLLSDSGFYLCAWSGGGEVLGPIGELFFGEGSRLTVL.

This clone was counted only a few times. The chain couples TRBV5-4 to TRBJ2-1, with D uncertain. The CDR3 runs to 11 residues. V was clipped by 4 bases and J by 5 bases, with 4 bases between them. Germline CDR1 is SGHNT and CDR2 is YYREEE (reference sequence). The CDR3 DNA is TGTGCCAGCAGCCGTAACAATGAGCAGTTCTTC. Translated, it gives CASSRNNEQFF. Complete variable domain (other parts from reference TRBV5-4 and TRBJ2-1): ETGVTQSPTHLIKTRGQQVTLRCSSQSGHNTVSWYQQALGQGPQFIFQYYREEENGRGNFPPRFSGLQFPNYSSELNVNALELDDSALYLCASSRNNEQFFGPGTRLTVL.

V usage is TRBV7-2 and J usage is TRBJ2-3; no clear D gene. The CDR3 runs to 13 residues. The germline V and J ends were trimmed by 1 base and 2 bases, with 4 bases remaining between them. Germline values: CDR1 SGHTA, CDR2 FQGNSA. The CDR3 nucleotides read TGTGCCAGCAGCTTAGGGGCCACAGATACGCAGTATTTT. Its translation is CASSLGATDTQYF. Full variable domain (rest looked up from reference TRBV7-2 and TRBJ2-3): GAGVSQSPSNKVTEKGKDVELRCDPISGHTALYWYRQSLGQGLEFLIYFQGNSAPDKSGLPSDRFSAERTGGSVSTLTIQRTQQEDSAVYLCASSLGATDTQYFGPGTRLTVL.